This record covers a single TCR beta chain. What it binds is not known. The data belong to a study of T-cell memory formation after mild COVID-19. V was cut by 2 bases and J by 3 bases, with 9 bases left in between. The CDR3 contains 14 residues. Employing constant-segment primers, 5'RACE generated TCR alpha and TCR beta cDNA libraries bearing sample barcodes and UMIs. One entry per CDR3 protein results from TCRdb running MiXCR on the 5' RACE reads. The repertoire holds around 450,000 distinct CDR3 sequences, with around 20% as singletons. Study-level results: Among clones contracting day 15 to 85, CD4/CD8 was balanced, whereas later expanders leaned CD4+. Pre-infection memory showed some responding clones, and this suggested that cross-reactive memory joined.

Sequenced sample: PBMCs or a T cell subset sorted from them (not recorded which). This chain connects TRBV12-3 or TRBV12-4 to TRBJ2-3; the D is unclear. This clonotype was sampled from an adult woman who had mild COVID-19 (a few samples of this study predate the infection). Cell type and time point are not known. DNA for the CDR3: TGTGCCAGCAGTTTATCGGACCGAACAGATACGCAGTATTTT. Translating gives CASSLSDRTDTQYF.